This T cell receptor beta chain derives from a study of blood T cell repertoires in COVID-19. Overall study context: There were acute and convalescent COVID-19 samples, and they came from the United States, Italy and Spain. PBMCs, B-cell-depleted T cells, or T cells were the source of the cDNA or gDNA that made up the material.

As originally analysed: Cell counts per sample came from amplifying reference gene primers. The protocol was immunoSEQ multiplex PCR, while the TCRdb copy is restricted to in-frame clones and leaves out a portion. That table furnishes V, J and clone size, whereas the DNA furnished D and trimming. The sample shows fewer than 400,000 clones, more than 85% of them seen only once. Each exposed participant met a COVID-19 case in the 2 weeks preceding study entry. This CDR3 has 17 amino acids. Germline V gene sequence: CDR1 MRHNA, CDR2 SNTAGT. V trimming: 0 bases; J trimming: 0 bases; junction bases outside the gene matches: 4.

The clonotype originates from a woman aged 25 to 45 who had been exposed to COVID-19. The chain recombines TRBV6-4 with TRBJ2-7, with 11 bases identical to TRBD1. Sequencing was performed on PBMCs or T cells enriched from blood (not recorded which). This chain's CDR3 is CASSDSGDRGGSYEQYF. The CDR3 DNA reads as TGTGCCAGCAGTGACTCGGGGGACAGGGGGGGCTCCTACGAGCAGTACTTC.